The rows below give T cell receptor beta chains drawn from one sample of a study of control samples from healthy donors and cancer patients. Repertoires were generated with immunoSEQ multiplex PCR, while TCRdb's copy carries only in-frame clones and drops some. The table lists under 90,000 clones, around 92% of them singletons, with over 4.5% in the top ten. Sequencing was carried out using blood. These receptors originate from a woman in her fifties or sixties in good health. Each CDR3 is given with its conserved first and last residue. A D gene is named only where the DNA matches it firmly. Some rows mark clone size as missing; the rest say once, few, many or name a class of expanded clone.

D gene: .; V gene: TRBV4-1; clone size: .; J gene: TRBJ2-1; CDR3 protein: CASSQDGSAIATYNEQFF; CDR3 DNA: TGCGCCAGCAGCCAAGATGGGTCGGCGATAGCGACTTACAATGAGCAGTTCTTC
D gene: .; V gene: TRBV2; clone size: .; J gene: TRBJ2-1; CDR3 protein: CASSGFESSYNEQFF; CDR3 DNA: TGTGCCAGCAGTGGTTTCGAGAGCTCCTACAATGAGCAGTTCTTC
D gene: .; V gene: TRBV29-1; clone size: .; J gene: TRBJ2-1; CDR3 protein: CSVVGATYNEQFF; CDR3 DNA: TGCAGCGTTGTCGGCGCGACCTACAATGAGCAGTTCTTC
D gene: .; V gene: TRBV5-5; clone size: .; J gene: TRBJ2-7; CDR3 protein: CASSEGHPLAEQYF; CDR3 DNA: TGTGCCAGCAGCGAGGGACACCCGCTAGCGGAGCAGTACTTC
D gene: TRBD2; V gene: TRBV7-9; clone size: .; J gene: TRBJ2-2; CDR3 protein: CASSNRRGDTGELFF; CDR3 DNA: TGTGCCAGCAGCAACCGACGGGGGGACACCGGGGAGCTGTTTTTT
D gene: TRBD1; V gene: TRBV18; clone size: once; J gene: TRBJ1-4; CDR3 protein: CASSPPTGTGRGKLFF; CDR3 DNA: TGTGCCAGCTCACCGCCGACAGGGACCGGCCGAGGGAAACTGTTTTTT
D gene: TRBD1; V gene: TRBV19; clone size: .; J gene: TRBJ1-2; CDR3 protein: CASSITGGNYGYTF; CDR3 DNA: TGTGCCAGTAGTATTACAGGGGGCAACTATGGCTACACCTTC
D gene: .; V gene: TRBV7-8; clone size: .; J gene: TRBJ1-3; CDR3 protein: CASSSNRMGNTIYF; CDR3 DNA: TGTGCCAGCAGCTCAAACCGCATGGGAAACACCATATATTTT
D gene: TRBD1; V gene: TRBV6-2/TRBV6-3; clone size: .; J gene: TRBJ1-1; CDR3 protein: CASSTGDSSEAFF; CDR3 DNA: TGTGCCAGCAGCACCGGGGACAGCTCGGAAGCTTTCTTT
D gene: .; V gene: TRBV10-3; clone size: once; J gene: TRBJ2-3; CDR3 protein: CAIRQGTSTDTQYF; CDR3 DNA: TGTGCCATCAGACAGGGTACTAGCACAGATACGCAGTATTTT
D gene: TRBD1; V gene: TRBV29-1; clone size: .; J gene: TRBJ1-1; CDR3 protein: CSVEKTGIAEAFF; CDR3 DNA: TGCAGCGTTGAGAAGACAGGGATCGCTGAAGCTTTCTTT
D gene: TRBD1; V gene: TRBV18; clone size: .; J gene: TRBJ1-2; CDR3 protein: CASSPPRGGQGSEVYGYTF; CDR3 DNA: TGTGCCAGCTCACCACCGAGAGGCGGACAGGGATCCGAGGTATATGGCTACACCTTC
D gene: .; V gene: TRBV2; clone size: .; J gene: TRBJ1-1; CDR3 protein: CASSEAGFSLGAFF; CDR3 DNA: TGTGCCAGCAGTGAAGCCGGATTCTCCCTGGGGGCTTTCTTT
D gene: TRBD1; V gene: TRBV28; clone size: few; J gene: TRBJ1-2; CDR3 protein: CASSLSRGRFGGYTF; CDR3 DNA: TGTGCCAGCAGTTTATCCAGGGGGCGGTTCGGTGGCTACACCTTC
D gene: .; V gene: TRBV27; clone size: .; J gene: TRBJ2-3; CDR3 protein: CASSFTTSGDTQYF; CDR3 DNA: TGTGCCAGCAGTTTTACGACCTCGGGAGATACGCAGTATTTT
D gene: .; V gene: TRBV28; clone size: .; J gene: TRBJ1-6; CDR3 protein: CASYRRSNSPLHF; CDR3 DNA: TGTGCCAGCTACCGTCGGAGTAATTCACCCCTCCACTTT
D gene: TRBD2; V gene: TRBV10-3; clone size: few; J gene: TRBJ2-1; CDR3 protein: CAISPTSGVLSSYNEQFF; CDR3 DNA: TGTGCCATCAGCCCTACTAGCGGGGTATTGAGCTCCTACAATGAGCAGTTCTTC
D gene: .; V gene: TRBV5-8; clone size: .; J gene: TRBJ2-3; CDR3 protein: CASSLFSSGTDTQYF; CDR3 DNA: TGTGCCAGCAGCTTGTTCAGTTCCGGGACAGATACGCAGTATTTT
D gene: TRBD1; V gene: TRBV19; clone size: .; J gene: TRBJ2-2; CDR3 protein: CASSIQGAGNTGELFF; CDR3 DNA: TGTGCCAGTAGTATACAGGGGGCTGGGAACACCGGGGAGCTGTTTTTT
D gene: .; V gene: TRBV5-1; clone size: .; J gene: TRBJ2-5; CDR3 protein: CASSLESSGGETQYF; CDR3 DNA: TGCGCCAGCAGCTTGGAGTCTTCCGGGGGAGAGACCCAGTACTTC
D gene: .; V gene: TRBV11-2; clone size: .; J gene: TRBJ2-7; CDR3 protein: CASSLRPGSSYEQYF; CDR3 DNA: TGTGCCAGCAGCTTACGGCCGGGCAGCTCCTACGAGCAGTACTTC
D gene: .; V gene: TRBV12-3/TRBV12-4; clone size: .; J gene: TRBJ1-2; CDR3 protein: CASSWGPNYGYTF; CDR3 DNA: TGTGCCAGCAGTTGGGGCCCTAACTATGGCTACACCTTC
D gene: .; V gene: TRBV7-9; clone size: .; J gene: TRBJ2-5; CDR3 protein: CASSLSWSGGETQYF; CDR3 DNA: TGTGCCAGCAGCTTATCCTGGTCAGGGGGGGAGACCCAGTACTTC
D gene: TRBD1; V gene: TRBV5-1; clone size: .; J gene: TRBJ1-1; CDR3 protein: CASSRGQGFEAFF; CDR3 DNA: TGCGCCAGCAGCCGCGGACAGGGTTTTGAAGCTTTCTTT
D gene: .; V gene: TRBV11-3; clone size: .; J gene: TRBJ1-1; CDR3 protein: CASSLGPLTEAFF; CDR3 DNA: TGTGCCAGCAGCTTAGGCCCGCTCACTGAAGCTTTCTTT
D gene: TRBD1; V gene: TRBV5-4; clone size: .; J gene: TRBJ2-2; CDR3 protein: CASSATGGWTGELFF; CDR3 DNA: TGTGCCAGCAGCGCGACAGGGGGCTGGACCGGGGAGCTGTTTTTT
D gene: TRBD2; V gene: TRBV5-6; clone size: .; J gene: TRBJ2-3; CDR3 protein: CASSLGLATDTQYF; CDR3 DNA: TGTGCCAGCAGCCTCGGACTAGCCACAGATACGCAGTATTTT